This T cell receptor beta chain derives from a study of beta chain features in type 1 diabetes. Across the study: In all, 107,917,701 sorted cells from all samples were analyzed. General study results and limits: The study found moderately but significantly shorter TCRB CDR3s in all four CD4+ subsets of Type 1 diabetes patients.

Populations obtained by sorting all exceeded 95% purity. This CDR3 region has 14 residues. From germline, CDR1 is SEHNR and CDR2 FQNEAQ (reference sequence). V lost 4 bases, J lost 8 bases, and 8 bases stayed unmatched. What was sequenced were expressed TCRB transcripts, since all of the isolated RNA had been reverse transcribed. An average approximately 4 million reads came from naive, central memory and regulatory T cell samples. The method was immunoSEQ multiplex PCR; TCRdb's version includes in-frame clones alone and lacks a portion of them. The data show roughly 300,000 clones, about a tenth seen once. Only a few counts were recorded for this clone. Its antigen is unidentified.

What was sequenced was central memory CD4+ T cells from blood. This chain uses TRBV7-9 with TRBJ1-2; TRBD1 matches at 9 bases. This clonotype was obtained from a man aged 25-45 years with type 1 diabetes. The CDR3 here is CASSWGQGKEGYTF. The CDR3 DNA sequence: TGTGCCAGCAGCTGGGGACAGGGAAAGGAGGGCTACACCTTC. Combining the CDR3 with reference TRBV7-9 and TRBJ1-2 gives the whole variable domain DTGVSQNPRHKITKRGQNVTFRCDPISEHNRLYWYRQTLGQGPEFLTYFQNEAQLEKSRLLSDRFSAERPKGSFSTLEIQRTEQGDSAMYLCASSWGQGKEGYTFGSGTRLTVV.